The rows below give T cell receptor beta chains drawn from one sample of a study of blood T cell repertoires in COVID-19. Sequencing used immunoSEQ multiplex PCR; TCRdb keeps in-frame clones, though not all of them. The sample holds roughly 66,000 clones, roughly 82% seen once. Sequencing was carried out using peripheral blood. The receptors derive from a man in his 60s with acute or convalescent COVID-19. Each CDR3 is given with its conserved first and last residue. Each record gives: J gene, D gene, V gene, clone size, CDR3 DNA, CDR3 protein. The D gene is left open where the match is weak. The size field is filled for only some rows; it gives once, few, many or a size class.

J: TRBJ1-5; D: -; V: TRBV7-2; size: -; DNA: TGTGCCAGCAGCCCGTGGAGGGGCCCCAATCAGCCCCAGCATTTT; CDR3: CASSPWRGPNQPQHF
J: TRBJ1-5; D: -; V: TRBV30; size: few; DNA: TGTGCCTGGAGTGTACGAGGATCCCCCCTTAGCAATCAGCCCCAGCATTTT; CDR3: CAWSVRGSPLSNQPQHF
J: TRBJ1-1; D: TRBD1; V: TRBV27; size: few; DNA: TGTGCCAGCAGTTCCTTAGACAGGGAGCGGCCTTTCTTT; CDR3: CASSSLDRERPFF
J: TRBJ1-6; D: -; V: TRBV5-4; size: -; DNA: TGTGCCAGCAGCTTGCGGGCAACGACAGCATCACCCCTCCACTTT; CDR3: CASSLRATTASPLHF
J: TRBJ1-2; D: -; V: TRBV5-1; size: -; DNA: TGCGCCAGCAGCTTGGCGTGGGGGGAATATGGCTACACCTTC; CDR3: CASSLAWGEYGYTF
J: TRBJ1-2; D: -; V: TRBV12-3/TRBV12-4; size: -; DNA: TGTGCCAGCAGTTTATCGGGGGGCTATGGCTACACCTTC; CDR3: CASSLSGGYGYTF
J: TRBJ1-1; D: -; V: TRBV27; size: -; DNA: TGTGCCAGCAGTGCGAGGGTCATGAACACTGAAGCTTTCTTT; CDR3: CASSARVMNTEAFF
J: TRBJ2-7; D: -; V: TRBV6-2/TRBV6-3; size: -; DNA: TGTGCCAGCAGTTACCGACAGACCTACGAGCAGTACTTC; CDR3: CASSYRQTYEQYF
J: TRBJ2-3; D: -; V: TRBV30; size: few; DNA: TGTGCCTGGAGTGGAGTCACAGATACGCAGTATTTT; CDR3: CAWSGVTDTQYF
J: TRBJ1-1; D: -; V: TRBV14; size: -; DNA: TGTGCCAGCAGCCTGCTTCCTGGGAGCATCAGTTCTGAAGCTTTCTTT; CDR3: CASSLLPGSISSEAFF
J: TRBJ1-1; D: TRBD1; V: TRBV30; size: -; DNA: TGTGCCTGGAGTATACGAGACAGGGGCGGGACTGAAGCTTTCTTT; CDR3: CAWSIRDRGGTEAFF
J: TRBJ1-2; D: TRBD1; V: TRBV2; size: -; DNA: TGTGCCAGCACCGAGGGGGCTGGCTATGGCTACACCTTC; CDR3: CASTEGAGYGYTF
J: TRBJ1-1; D: -; V: TRBV30; size: -; DNA: TGTGCCTGGAGTGTACGACCCCTTTTGGGGGGACGGGACACTGAAGCTTTCTTT; CDR3: CAWSVRPLLGGRDTEAFF
J: TRBJ1-4; D: -; V: TRBV13; size: once; DNA: TGTGCCAGCAGCTTAGGGGGGCAGAGTGAAAAACTGTTTTTT; CDR3: CASSLGGQSEKLFF
J: TRBJ2-7; D: -; V: TRBV6-2/TRBV6-3; size: -; DNA: TGTGCCAGCAGTTCAAGGGAAGACGGGGCCTACGAGCAGTACTTC; CDR3: CASSSREDGAYEQYF
J: TRBJ1-5; D: -; V: TRBV6-5; size: -; DNA: TGTGCCAGCAGTTACACCTATCTCGGTCAGCCCCAGCATTTT; CDR3: CASSYTYLGQPQHF
J: TRBJ2-2; D: TRBD1; V: TRBV2; size: -; DNA: TGTGCCAGCAGGGGGGACAGAGAGAACACCGGGGAGCTGTTTTTT; CDR3: CASRGDRENTGELFF
J: TRBJ1-2; D: -; V: TRBV7-9; size: -; DNA: TGTGCCAGCAGCCGCGACGGGGGGCAGGGGTATGGCTACACCTTC; CDR3: CASSRDGGQGYGYTF
J: TRBJ2-5; D: TRBD2; V: TRBV11-3; size: -; DNA: TGTGCCAGCAGCTTAGGGCTAGCGGAAGAGACCCAGTACTTC; CDR3: CASSLGLAEETQYF
J: TRBJ1-4; D: -; V: TRBV3-1/TRBV3-2; size: -; DNA: TGTGCCAGCAGCCCGGGTTTCGAAAAACTGTTTTTT; CDR3: CASSPGFEKLFF
J: TRBJ1-2; D: TRBD1; V: TRBV19; size: -; DNA: TGTGCCAGTAGTAGAGCTCCCTGGACAGGGGATTATGGCTACACCTTC; CDR3: CASSRAPWTGDYGYTF
J: TRBJ2-3; D: -; V: TRBV11-2; size: -; DNA: TGTGCCAGCAGTCTCCCTCGAAGGGGGGGCGGCACAGATACGCAGTATTTT; CDR3: CASSLPRRGGGTDTQYF
J: TRBJ2-1; D: -; V: TRBV19; size: -; DNA: TGTGCCAGTAGACCTAGGACAGCTGGGTCCGATGAGCAGTTCTTC; CDR3: CASRPRTAGSDEQFF
J: TRBJ1-1; D: -; V: TRBV19; size: -; DNA: TGTGCCAGTAGTACCACTAGGACGGGGAACACTGAAGCTTTCTTT; CDR3: CASSTTRTGNTEAFF
J: TRBJ1-2; D: -; V: TRBV18; size: -; DNA: TGTGCCAGCTCACCACCGGCCGGGTTTGGCTACACCTTC; CDR3: CASSPPAGFGYTF
J: TRBJ1-4; D: TRBD1; V: TRBV5-1; size: -; DNA: TGCGCCAGCAACAGGGGAGATTCGAATGAAAAACTGTTTTTT; CDR3: CASNRGDSNEKLFF
J: TRBJ2-2; D: TRBD1; V: TRBV11-3; size: -; DNA: TGTGCCAGCAGCTTGGCCGGGACAGGGAACACCGGGGAGCTGTTTTTT; CDR3: CASSLAGTGNTGELFF
J: TRBJ1-2; D: TRBD1; V: TRBV5-1; size: -; DNA: TGCGCTGTCTCAGGACAGGGGAAGTCCTACACCTTC; CDR3: CAVSGQGKSYTF
J: TRBJ1-3; D: TRBD1; V: TRBV5-4; size: -; DNA: TGTGCCAGCAGCCAGGGGACAGGGTCTGGAAACACCATATATTTT; CDR3: CASSQGTGSGNTIYF
J: TRBJ1-2; D: TRBD1; V: TRBV7-6; size: many; DNA: TGTGCCAGCAGTTTACAAGTACAGGGGAGCTACACCTTC; CDR3: CASSLQVQGSYTF
J: TRBJ1-4; D: -; V: TRBV5-4; size: -; DNA: TGTGCCAGCAGCCGTGGACAGTCTGCAACTAATGAAAAACTGTTTTTT; CDR3: CASSRGQSATNEKLFF
J: TRBJ2-1; D: -; V: TRBV6-6; size: -; DNA: TGTGCCAGCAGCCCCCCCGACATCTCCTACAATGAGCAGTTCTTC; CDR3: CASSPPDISYNEQFF
J: TRBJ1-4; D: -; V: TRBV2; size: -; DNA: TGTGCCAGCATGCCAGGACAGCTTAATGAAAAACTGTTTTTT; CDR3: CASMPGQLNEKLFF
J: TRBJ2-2; D: TRBD1; V: TRBV20-1; size: -; DNA: TGCAGTGCTAGTCGGACAGGGAACGCCGGGGAGCTGTTTTTT; CDR3: CSASRTGNAGELFF
J: TRBJ2-3; D: TRBD2; V: TRBV7-6; size: -; DNA: TGTGCCAGCAGCCCTAGCGGGGGGGGAGGAGATACGCAGTATTTT; CDR3: CASSPSGGGGDTQYF
J: TRBJ2-2; D: -; V: TRBV21-1; size: -; DNA: TGTGCCAGCAGCGGACGGGACAGGGCAAAAAACACCGGGGAGCTGTTTTTT; CDR3: CASSGRDRAKNTGELFF
J: TRBJ1-1; D: TRBD1; V: TRBV19; size: -; DNA: TGTGCCAGTAGTCCCCGGACAGGGGGAGTCTCTGAAGCTTTCTTT; CDR3: CASSPRTGGVSEAFF
J: TRBJ2-3; D: TRBD1; V: TRBV5-4; size: -; DNA: TGTGCCAGCAGCTTGGTACAGGGGACGAGTGGTACGCAGTATTTT; CDR3: CASSLVQGTSGTQYF
J: TRBJ1-5; D: -; V: TRBV7-2; size: -; DNA: TGTGCCAGCAGCTTAGAGGCAGGGTCGAATCAGCCCCAGCATTTT; CDR3: CASSLEAGSNQPQHF
J: TRBJ2-2; D: TRBD1; V: TRBV24-1; size: -; DNA: TGTGCCACCAGTGATTTTACCGGGACAGGGGCCGGGGAGCTGTTTTTT; CDR3: CATSDFTGTGAGELFF
J: TRBJ2-7; D: TRBD1; V: TRBV7-9; size: -; DNA: TGTGCCAGCAGCCGGGACAGGGAAGAGGACGAGCAGTACTTC; CDR3: CASSRDREEDEQYF
J: TRBJ1-2; D: TRBD1; V: TRBV4-3; size: -; DNA: TGCGCCAGCAGCCAAGCCCGGGGACAGAACTATGGCTACACCTTC; CDR3: CASSQARGQNYGYTF
J: TRBJ1-6; D: TRBD1; V: TRBV9; size: -; DNA: TGTGCCAGCAGCGTAGGTTCCTCACAGGGGGCCTGGCCCCTCCACTTT; CDR3: CASSVGSSQGAWPLHF
J: TRBJ1-4; D: -; V: TRBV15; size: -; DNA: TGTGCCACCAGCAGAGATCGTAGGTACAGGCCTGAAAAACTGTTTTTT; CDR3: CATSRDRRYRPEKLFF
J: TRBJ2-1; D: -; V: TRBV29-1; size: once; DNA: TGCAGCGGTATACTAATTACGGGGAATGAGCAGTTCTTC; CDR3: CSGILITGNEQFF
J: TRBJ1-2; D: -; V: TRBV19; size: -; DNA: TGTGCCAGTAGTATACCAGAAAACTATGGCTACACCTTC; CDR3: CASSIPENYGYTF
J: TRBJ1-5; D: -; V: TRBV5-8; size: once; DNA: TGTGCCAGCAGCTTCAAGTTCCGGGAAGATCAGCCCCAGCATTTT; CDR3: CASSFKFREDQPQHF
J: TRBJ1-6; D: -; V: TRBV18; size: few; DNA: TGTGCCAGCTCTCCTCGACAGGATAATTCACCCCTCCACTTT; CDR3: CASSPRQDNSPLHF
J: TRBJ1-5; D: -; V: TRBV19; size: -; DNA: TGTGCCAGTAGTATGAGCCGCCATCAGCCCCAGCATTTT; CDR3: CASSMSRHQPQHF
J: TRBJ2-2; D: -; V: TRBV10-3; size: -; DNA: TGTGCCATCAGTGATCCGGGACTTCGTAACACCGGGGAGCTGTTTTTT; CDR3: CAISDPGLRNTGELFF
J: TRBJ1-1; D: -; V: TRBV9; size: -; DNA: TGTGCCAGCAGTGCCTCCCAGATGAACACTGAAGCTTTCTTT; CDR3: CASSASQMNTEAFF